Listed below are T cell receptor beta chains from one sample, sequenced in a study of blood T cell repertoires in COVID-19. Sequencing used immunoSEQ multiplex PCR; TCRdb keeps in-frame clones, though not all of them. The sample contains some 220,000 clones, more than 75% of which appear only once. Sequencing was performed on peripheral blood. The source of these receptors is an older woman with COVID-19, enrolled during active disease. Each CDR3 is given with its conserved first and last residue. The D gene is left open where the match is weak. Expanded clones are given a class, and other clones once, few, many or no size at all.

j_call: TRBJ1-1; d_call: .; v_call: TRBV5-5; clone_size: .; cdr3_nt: TGTGCCAGCAGCACCTACATCCAGGGTGAAGCTTTCTTT; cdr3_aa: CASSTYIQGEAFF
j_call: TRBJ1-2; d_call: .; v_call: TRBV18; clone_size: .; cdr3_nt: TGTGCCAGCTCACGGCAGGGACTGGATGTGGGCTACACCTTC; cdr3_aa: CASSRQGLDVGYTF
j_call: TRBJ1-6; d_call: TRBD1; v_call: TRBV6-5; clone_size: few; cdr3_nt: TGTGCCAGCAGGACAGGGGTTTCGGGATCACCCCTCCACTTT; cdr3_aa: CASRTGVSGSPLHF
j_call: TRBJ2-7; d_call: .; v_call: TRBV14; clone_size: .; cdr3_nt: TGTGCCAGCAGCCAGTCTGGGAGAGGTCCCTCCTACGAGCAGTACTTC; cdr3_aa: CASSQSGRGPSYEQYF
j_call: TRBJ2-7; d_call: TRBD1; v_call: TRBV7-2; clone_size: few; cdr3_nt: TGTGCCAGCAGCTTGGACAGGTGGGTCTACGAGCAGTACTTC; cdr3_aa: CASSLDRWVYEQYF
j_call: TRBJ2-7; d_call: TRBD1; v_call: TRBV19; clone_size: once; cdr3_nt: TGTGCCAGTAGTATAGTCCAGGGGGATTACGAGCAGTACTTC; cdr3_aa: CASSIVQGDYEQYF
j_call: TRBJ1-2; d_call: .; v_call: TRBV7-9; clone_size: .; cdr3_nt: TGTGCCTCCTATGACTCAGGGATATACTATGGCTACACCTTC; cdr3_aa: CASYDSGIYYGYTF
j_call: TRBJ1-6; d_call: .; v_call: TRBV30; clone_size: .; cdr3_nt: TGTGCCTGGATGAGCGCGGGGGTTCAGTATAATTCACCCCTCCACTTT; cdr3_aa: CAWMSAGVQYNSPLHF
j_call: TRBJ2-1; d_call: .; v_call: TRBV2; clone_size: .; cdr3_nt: TGTGCCAGCAGTCAGACAGACAATGAGCAGTTCTTC; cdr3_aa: CASSQTDNEQFF
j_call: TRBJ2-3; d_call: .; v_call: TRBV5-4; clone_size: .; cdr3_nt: TGTGCCAGCAGCTTGGAGGTAGCGGGCACAGATACGCAGTATTTT; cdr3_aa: CASSLEVAGTDTQYF
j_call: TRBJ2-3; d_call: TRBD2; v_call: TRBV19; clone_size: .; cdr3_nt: TGTGCCAGTAGTATGGGTAGCGGGAGTCGGGCAGATACGCAGTATTTT; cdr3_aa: CASSMGSGSRADTQYF
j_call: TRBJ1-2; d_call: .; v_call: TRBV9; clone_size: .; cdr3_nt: TGTGCCAGCAGCGACGGGGGTGGAAGCTATGGCTACACCTTC; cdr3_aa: CASSDGGGSYGYTF
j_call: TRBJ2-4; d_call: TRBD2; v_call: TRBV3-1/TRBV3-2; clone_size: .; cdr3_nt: TGTGCCAGCAGCCAAGACCGGGGGACTAGCGTGATAGCCAAAAACATTCAGTACTTC; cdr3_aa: CASSQDRGTSVIAKNIQYF
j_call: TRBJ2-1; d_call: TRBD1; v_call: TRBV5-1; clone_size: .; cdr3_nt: TGCGCCAGCAGCTTGGCAGGGGGCACCTACAATGAGCAGTTCTTC; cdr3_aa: CASSLAGGTYNEQFF
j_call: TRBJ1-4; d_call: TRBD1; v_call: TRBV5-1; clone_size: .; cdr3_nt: TGCGCCAGCAGCTTCGCCGGGACAGATGAAAAACTGTTTTTT; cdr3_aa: CASSFAGTDEKLFF